This T cell receptor (beta chain) was recorded in a study of chemoradiotherapy in HPV16-positive cancers (dated by TCRdb to about 2022). In terms of the full investigation: Candidate HPV-specific T-cell clones and common TCR motifs were defined through functional T-cell assays on cells from a couple of HPV16-positive patients. The study asked whether T-cell immunity against the HPV oncoproteins E6 and E7 changes during chemoradiotherapy and whether it affects survival. The candidate HPV-specific TCRs and motifs were subsequently tracked in TCR repertoires obtained from roughly 78 patients with HPV-related cancers.

Trimming takes 3 bases from V and 12 bases from J, and the germline ends sit 20 bases apart. The germline V gene provides CDR1 KGHSH and CDR2 LQKENI. The CDR3 goes from the cysteine to the phenylalanine over 15 residues. The DNA shown is the 45-base CDR3, in frame from base 1. The research as a whole found: Expansion of candidate HPV-specific clones and E7-related TCR motifs was observed in the tumor microenvironment during treatment, whereas no such expansion was observed for non-HPV-specific T cells. In HPV16-positive patients, expansion of HPV-responsive T cells during chemoradiotherapy was associated with improved recurrence-free survival. The functional definition of HPV-specific T cells was derived from only a couple of HPV16-positive patients, and the survival association was reported for HPV16-positive patients.

Repertoires were sampled repeatedly over the course of chemoradiotherapy, so clonal expansion could be followed in the tumor microenvironment. Libraries came from the immunoSEQ multiplex PCR assay. TCRdb re-hosts the immuneACCESS table, in-frame sequences only. Its copies lack some clones; in the studies checked, an unresolved V gene accounts for under half of them, and the cause for the rest is not known. The sample table records some 19,000 clones; around 84% of these occur just once. Roughly 3.7% of the sample is taken by the ten largest. A remark on this clone: This clone's antigen is unknown. No much larger clonotype is one base removed from it; base qualities were not supplied.

The chain couples TRBV18 to TRBJ1-4; TRBD1 is a possible D gene, resting on 5 matching bases. The source was blood, collected from a patient who underwent chemoradiotherapy. The clonotype comes from a human donor with HPV-associated anogenital cancer. The sequenced DNA: TGTGCCAGCTCACCGCCCAACACCCCGAAAGGGGAACTGTTTTTT. Its amino acids are CASSPPNTPKGELFF. With all but the CDR3 taken from the reference TRBV18 and TRBJ1-4 genes, the full variable domain is: NAGVMQNPRHLVRRRGQEARLRCSPMKGHSHVYWYRQLPEEGLKFMVYLQKENIIDESGMPKERFSAEFPKEGPSILRIQQVVRGDSAAYFCASSPPNTPKGELFFGSGTQLSVL.